This T cell receptor (beta chain) was documented in a study of T-cell reconstitution after alpha-beta-depleted transplantation in children. At least ten counts were recorded for this clonotype. Unique molecular identifiers were incorporated into the prepared TCRbeta library. Each CDR3 protein gets one entry after TCRdb re-called the PCR reads with MiXCR. The sample yields about 870,000 distinct CDR3 sequences, around 17% seen once. The TCR sequence derives from a male patient younger than 18 who had a stem cell transplant for acute lymphoblastic leukemia, so the T cells may come from the graft donor. Sample: PBMCs, mostly from graft donor cells, taken 360 days after TCRalphabeta/CD19-depleted stem cell transplant.

This CDR3 is CASSVASGNTIYF. The CDR3 DNA is TGTGCCAGCAGCGTAGCCAGCGGCAACACCATATATTTT. J is TRBJ1-3 and V is TRBV9; D not resolved. Germline CDR1 reads SGDLS; CDR2 reads YYNGEE. CDR3 length: 13 amino acids. Trimming left V 0 bases short and J 7 bases short, with 8 bases between.